This T cell receptor beta chain stems from a study of shared clonotypes between healthy human individuals. This CDR3 spans 15 amino acids. Germline CDR1 and CDR2: SNHLY and FYNNEI. The trim removed 4 bases at V and 0 bases at J, leaving 6 bases unmatched. Genomic DNA of every subset was divided equally among multiple immunoSEQ plates. Repertoires were generated with immunoSEQ multiplex PCR, while TCRdb's copy carries only in-frame clones and drops some. The sample records hundreds of thousands of clones, more than 60% being singletons. This clone has only a few counts. Its antigen is not known. Whole-study findings and limits: Non-shared clonotypes had lower generation probabilities than those shared by all four donors. Sequencing depth was a factor that was expected to affect clonotype sharing among donors.

The genes are TRBV2 and TRBJ2-7; TRBD2 matches 7 bases. The clonotype originates from a man aged 25 to 45 in good health. Sample: memory CD4+ T cells sorted from blood. The subset was: CD45RA-negative fraction. For the CDR3, the DNA is TGTGCCAGCAGTGCCACGGGGGGTCCCTCCTACGAGCAGTACTTC. Protein: CASSATGGPSYEQYF.